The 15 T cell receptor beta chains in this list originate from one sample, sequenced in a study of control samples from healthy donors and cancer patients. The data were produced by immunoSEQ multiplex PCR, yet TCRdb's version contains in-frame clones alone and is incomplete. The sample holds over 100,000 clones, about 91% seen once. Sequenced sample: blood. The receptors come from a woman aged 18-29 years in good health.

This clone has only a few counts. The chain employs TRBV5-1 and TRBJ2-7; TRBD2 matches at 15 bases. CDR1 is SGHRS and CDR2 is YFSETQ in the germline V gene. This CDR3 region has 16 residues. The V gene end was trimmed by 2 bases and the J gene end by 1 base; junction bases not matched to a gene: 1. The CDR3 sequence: CASSFGLAGGSYEQYF. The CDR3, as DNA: TGCGCCAGCAGCTTCGGACTAGCGGGAGGGTCCTACGAGCAGTACTTC.

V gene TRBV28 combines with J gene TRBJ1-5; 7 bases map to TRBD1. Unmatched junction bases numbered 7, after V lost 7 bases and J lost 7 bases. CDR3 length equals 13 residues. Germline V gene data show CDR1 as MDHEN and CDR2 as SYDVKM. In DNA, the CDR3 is TGTGCCAGCATCCACAGGGGAGGCCAGCCCCAGCATTTT. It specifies CASIHRGGQPQHF.

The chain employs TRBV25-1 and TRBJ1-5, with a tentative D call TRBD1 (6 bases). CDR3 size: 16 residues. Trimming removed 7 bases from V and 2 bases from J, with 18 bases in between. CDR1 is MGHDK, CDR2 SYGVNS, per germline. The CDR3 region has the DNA TGTGCCAGCAAAGCCGGGGGGGGCATGGGCAATCAGCCCCAGCATTTT. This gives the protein CASKAGGGMGNQPQHF. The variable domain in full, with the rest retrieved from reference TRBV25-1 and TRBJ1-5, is EADIYQTPRYLVIGTGKKITLECSQTMGHDKMYWYQQDPGMELHLIHYSYGVNSTEKGDLSSESTVSRIRTEHFPLTLESARPSHTSQYLCASKAGGGMGNQPQHFGDGTRLSIL.

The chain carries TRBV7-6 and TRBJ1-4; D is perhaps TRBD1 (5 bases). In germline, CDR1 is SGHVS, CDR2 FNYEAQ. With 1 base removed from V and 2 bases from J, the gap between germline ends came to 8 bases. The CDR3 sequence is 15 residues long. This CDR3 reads CASSLVPGTNEKLFF. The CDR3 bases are TGTGCCAGCAGCTTAGTGCCAGGGACTAATGAAAAACTGTTTTTT. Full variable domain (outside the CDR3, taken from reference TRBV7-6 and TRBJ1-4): GAGVSQSPRYKVTKRGQDVALRCDPISGHVSLYWYRQALGQGPEFLTYFNYEAQQDKSGLPNDRFSAERPEGSISTLTIQRTEQRDSAMYRCASSLVPGTNEKLFFGSGTQLSVL.

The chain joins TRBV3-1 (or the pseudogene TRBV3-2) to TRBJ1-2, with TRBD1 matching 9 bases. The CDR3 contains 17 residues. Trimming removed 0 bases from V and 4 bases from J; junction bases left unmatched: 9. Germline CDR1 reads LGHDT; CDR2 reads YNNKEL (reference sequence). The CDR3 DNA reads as TGTGCCAGCAGCCAAGAAGCAGGGGGACAGGGCATCTATGGCTACACCTTC. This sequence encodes CASSQEAGGQGIYGYTF.

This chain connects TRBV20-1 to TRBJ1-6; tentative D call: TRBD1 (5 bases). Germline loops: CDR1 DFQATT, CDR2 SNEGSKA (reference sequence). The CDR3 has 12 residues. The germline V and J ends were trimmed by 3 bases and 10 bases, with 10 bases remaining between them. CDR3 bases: TGCAGTGCTAGTAGACAGAAATCACCCCTCCACTTT. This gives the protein CSASRQKSPLHF.

The CDR3 region is CASSLLPVNTEAFF. The CDR3 DNA reads as TGTGCCAGCAGTCTCCTCCCCGTGAACACTGAAGCTTTCTTT. The chain employs TRBV27 and TRBJ1-1; D is undetermined. This CDR3 contains 14 residues. Germline CDR1 reads MNHEY; CDR2 reads SMNVEV (reference sequence). V was shortened by 5 bases and J by 0 bases, with 10 bases between the two germline ends.

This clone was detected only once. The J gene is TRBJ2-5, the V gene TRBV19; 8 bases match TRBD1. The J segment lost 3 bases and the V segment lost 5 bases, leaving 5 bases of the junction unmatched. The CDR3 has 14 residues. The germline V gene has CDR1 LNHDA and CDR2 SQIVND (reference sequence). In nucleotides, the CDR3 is TGTGCCAGTAGTTCGACAGGGGTTAAAGAGACCCAGTACTTC. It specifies CASSSTGVKETQYF.

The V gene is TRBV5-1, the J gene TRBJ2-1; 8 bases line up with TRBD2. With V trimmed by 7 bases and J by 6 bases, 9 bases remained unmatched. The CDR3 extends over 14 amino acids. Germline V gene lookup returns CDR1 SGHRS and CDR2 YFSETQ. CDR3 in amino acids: CASAAGAGGNEQFF. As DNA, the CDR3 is TGCGCCAGCGCAGCGGGAGCAGGAGGCAATGAGCAGTTCTTC.

This chain's CDR3 is CASSQDDGHSQAFF. The CDR3 region has the DNA TGTGCCAGCAGCCAAGATGACGGACATTCTCAAGCTTTCTTT. The genes are TRBV3-1 (or the pseudogene TRBV3-2) and TRBJ1-1; a possible D gene is TRBD1 (5 bases). Trimming shortened V by 0 bases and J by 9 bases, and 14 bases separated the two germline ends. The V gene's germline CDR1 is LGHDT and CDR2 YNNKEL (reference sequence). The CDR3 is 14 amino acids.

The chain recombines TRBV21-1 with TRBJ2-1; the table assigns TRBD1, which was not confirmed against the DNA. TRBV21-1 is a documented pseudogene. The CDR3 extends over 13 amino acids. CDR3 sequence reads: CASRAGHNDEQFF. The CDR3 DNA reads TGTGCCAGCAGGGCAGGCCATAACGATGAGCAGTTCTTC.

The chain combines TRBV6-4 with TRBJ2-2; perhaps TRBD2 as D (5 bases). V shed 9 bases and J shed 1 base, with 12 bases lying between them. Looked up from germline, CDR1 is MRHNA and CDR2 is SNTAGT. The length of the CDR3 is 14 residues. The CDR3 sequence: CASERNWNTGELFF. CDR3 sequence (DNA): TGTGCCAGTGAGCGGAACTGGAACACCGGGGAGCTGTTTTTT.

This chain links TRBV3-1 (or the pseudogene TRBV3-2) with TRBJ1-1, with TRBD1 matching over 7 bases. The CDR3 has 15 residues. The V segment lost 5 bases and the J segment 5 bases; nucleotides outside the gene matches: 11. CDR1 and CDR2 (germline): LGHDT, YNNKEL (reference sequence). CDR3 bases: TGTGCCAGCAGCGGCGGTCCGGGACAGCGGACTGAAGCTTTCTTT. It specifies CASSGGPGQRTEAFF.

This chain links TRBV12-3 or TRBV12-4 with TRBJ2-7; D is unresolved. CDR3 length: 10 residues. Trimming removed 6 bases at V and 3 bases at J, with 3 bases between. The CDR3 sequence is CASRGYEQYF. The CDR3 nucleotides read TGTGCCAGCAGGGGCTACGAGCAGTACTTC.

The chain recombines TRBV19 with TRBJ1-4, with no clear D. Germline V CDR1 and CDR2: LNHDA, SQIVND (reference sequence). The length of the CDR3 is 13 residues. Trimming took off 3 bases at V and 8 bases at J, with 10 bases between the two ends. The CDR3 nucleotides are TGTGCCAGTAGTATTGGACTTGGGGAAAAACTGTTTTTT. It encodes CASSIGLGEKLFF.